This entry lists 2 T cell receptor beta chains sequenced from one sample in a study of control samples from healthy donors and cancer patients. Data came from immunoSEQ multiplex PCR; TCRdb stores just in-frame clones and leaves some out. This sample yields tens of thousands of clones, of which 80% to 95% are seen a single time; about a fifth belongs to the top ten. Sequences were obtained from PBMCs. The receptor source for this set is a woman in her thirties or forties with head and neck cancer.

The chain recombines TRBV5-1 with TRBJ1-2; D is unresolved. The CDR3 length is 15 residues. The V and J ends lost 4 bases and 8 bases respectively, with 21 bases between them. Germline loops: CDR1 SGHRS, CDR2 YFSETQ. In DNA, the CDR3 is TGCGCCAGCAGCCCCAACCCCTTCTCCTCGGGAGGCTACACCTTC. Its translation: CASSPNPFSSGGYTF.

The CDR3 nucleotides are TGTGCCAGCAGTCCTTCGACAGGGCAATCCACCTACGAGCAGTACTTC. Translation: CASSPSTGQSTYEQYF. The chain joins TRBV6-6 to TRBJ2-7, with 7 nucleotides matching TRBD1. Germline V gene sequence: CDR1 MNHNY, CDR2 SVGAGI (reference sequence). The CDR3 has 16 residues. The junction had 12 bases not matched to a gene; V was cut back by 5 bases and J by 2 bases.